Listed below are T cell receptor beta chains from one sample, sequenced in a study of response to subunit inactivated influenza vaccine. TCRdb independently ran MiXCR on the RT-PCR reads; one entry per CDR3 protein. The sample yields more than 700,000 distinct CDR3 sequences, less than 25% seen once. Source: PBMCs from blood, taken roughly 5 days after vaccination. These receptors were taken from a man between 45 and 60 years old who received an inactivated influenza vaccine. CDR3s include the opening cysteine and the closing phenylalanine or tryptophan. A D gene is named only where the DNA matches it firmly. Only part of the rows carry a size: once, few, many, or a class if the clone is expanded.

cdr3_nt: TGTGCCATCAGTGAGTCCACGGGGGACACGAAAGAGACCCAGTACTTC
cdr3_aa: CAISESTGDTKETQYF
j_call: TRBJ2-5
v_call: TRBV10-3
d_call: NA
clone_size: NA

cdr3_nt: TGTGCCACCAGTGATCCGGGACAGTATTTT
cdr3_aa: CATSDPGQYF
j_call: TRBJ2-3
v_call: TRBV24-1
d_call: NA
clone_size: few

cdr3_nt: TGTGCCAGCAGTCCCGGGGGCAGGAGCCCCGAGACAGATACGCAGTATTTT
cdr3_aa: CASSPGGRSPETDTQYF
j_call: TRBJ2-3
v_call: TRBV12-3/TRBV12-4
d_call: NA
clone_size: NA

cdr3_nt: TGTGCCAGCAGCCCGGGACTAGAACACGAGCAGTACTTC
cdr3_aa: CASSPGLEHEQYF
j_call: TRBJ2-7
v_call: TRBV7-8
d_call: TRBD2
clone_size: many

cdr3_nt: TGTGCCAGCAGCTCGAATAGCGGAAGCTCCTACAATGAGCAGTTCTTC
cdr3_aa: CASSSNSGSSYNEQFF
j_call: TRBJ2-1
v_call: TRBV7-9
d_call: NA
clone_size: few

cdr3_nt: TGTGCCAGCAGTTTAATACTTGGACTCGCGGGCAGCACAGATACGCAGTATTTT
cdr3_aa: CASSLILGLAGSTDTQYF
j_call: TRBJ2-3
v_call: TRBV27
d_call: NA
clone_size: few

cdr3_nt: TGTGCCAGCAGTCCCCCCCGGGGAGCCAACTACAATGAGCAGTTCTTC
cdr3_aa: CASSPPRGANYNEQFF
j_call: TRBJ2-1
v_call: TRBV28
d_call: NA
clone_size: NA

cdr3_nt: TGTGCCAGCAGCTTGGCGTATAACTATGGCTACACCTTC
cdr3_aa: CASSLAYNYGYTF
j_call: TRBJ1-2
v_call: TRBV11-2
d_call: NA
clone_size: NA

cdr3_nt: TGTGCCAGCAGCTTCGTGGAGGTTCACAATGAGCAGTTCTTC
cdr3_aa: CASSFVEVHNEQFF
j_call: TRBJ2-1
v_call: TRBV5-6
d_call: NA
clone_size: many

cdr3_nt: TGCGCCAGCAGCCAAGCTCGGGGCACCTACAATGAGCAGTTCTTC
cdr3_aa: CASSQARGTYNEQFF
j_call: TRBJ2-1
v_call: TRBV4-1
d_call: NA
clone_size: few

cdr3_nt: TGCAGCGTTGAAAGGGGACAGGGGATTGGGGAGCAGTACTTC
cdr3_aa: CSVERGQGIGEQYF
j_call: TRBJ2-7
v_call: TRBV29-1
d_call: TRBD1
clone_size: NA

cdr3_nt: TGTGCCAGCAGCGGGAGGCTCGGCACCGGGGAGCTGTTTTTT
cdr3_aa: CASSGRLGTGELFF
j_call: TRBJ2-2
v_call: TRBV7-8
d_call: NA
clone_size: NA

cdr3_nt: TGTGCCAGCAGTTTAAGTGCCGGTTATAGCAATCAGCCCCAGCATTTT
cdr3_aa: CASSLSAGYSNQPQHF
j_call: TRBJ1-5
v_call: TRBV12-3/TRBV12-4
d_call: NA
clone_size: few

cdr3_nt: TGTGCCAGCAGCAGGGACTTGGCCTACGAGCAGTACTTC
cdr3_aa: CASSRDLAYEQYF
j_call: TRBJ2-7
v_call: TRBV12-3/TRBV12-4
d_call: NA
clone_size: few

cdr3_nt: TGCAGTCTACACCGGACAGATAACACTGAAGCTTTCTTT
cdr3_aa: CSLHRTDNTEAFF
j_call: TRBJ1-1
v_call: TRBV20-1
d_call: NA
clone_size: few

cdr3_nt: TGTGCCAGCAGTTTGAGAAGACGGTGGGAGCTGTTTTTT
cdr3_aa: CASSLRRRWELFF
j_call: TRBJ2-2
v_call: TRBV12-3/TRBV12-4
d_call: NA
clone_size: few

cdr3_nt: TGTGCCAGCTCACCACACCGGGACGAGCAGTACTTC
cdr3_aa: CASSPHRDEQYF
j_call: TRBJ2-7
v_call: TRBV18
d_call: NA
clone_size: few

cdr3_nt: TGTGCCAGCAGCTTCGACAGGGGGAGAAGAGAGACCCAGTACTTC
cdr3_aa: CASSFDRGRRETQYF
j_call: TRBJ2-5
v_call: TRBV7-2
d_call: TRBD1
clone_size: NA

cdr3_nt: TGTGCCAGCAGCTTGATGTTTCGAAGGGGGCAAGAGACCCAGTACTTC
cdr3_aa: CASSLMFRRGQETQYF
j_call: TRBJ2-5
v_call: TRBV7-2
d_call: NA
clone_size: NA

cdr3_nt: TGTGCCAGCAGCCCTAGGGACGCCAGCCTGGAGACCCAGTACTTC
cdr3_aa: CASSPRDASLETQYF
j_call: TRBJ2-5
v_call: TRBV12-3/TRBV12-4
d_call: NA
clone_size: many

cdr3_nt: TGTGCCAGCAGCCCGAGCGGGGGAGCTAACACAGATACGCAGTATTTT
cdr3_aa: CASSPSGGANTDTQYF
j_call: TRBJ2-3
v_call: TRBV7-9
d_call: TRBD2
clone_size: few

cdr3_nt: TGTGCCACCCGGTCCAACACTGAAGCTTTCTTT
cdr3_aa: CATRSNTEAFF
j_call: TRBJ1-1
v_call: TRBV11-2
d_call: NA
clone_size: NA

cdr3_nt: TGCGCCAGCAGCGACAGACAGGGCAACACCTGGGAGCTGTTTTTT
cdr3_aa: CASSDRQGNTWELFF
j_call: TRBJ2-2
v_call: TRBV5-1
d_call: TRBD1
clone_size: NA

cdr3_nt: TGCAGTGCCAGACCAAGAGGAAGTACTGAAGCTTTCTTT
cdr3_aa: CSARPRGSTEAFF
j_call: TRBJ1-1
v_call: TRBV20-1
d_call: NA
clone_size: many

cdr3_nt: TGTGCCATCAGTGACGGGGGGGACCAGAACACTGAAGCTTTCTTT
cdr3_aa: CAISDGGDQNTEAFF
j_call: TRBJ1-1
v_call: TRBV10-3
d_call: NA
clone_size: many

cdr3_nt: TGTGCCATCAGTGGAACAGGGGGCCGGGACTATGGCTACACCTTC
cdr3_aa: CAISGTGGRDYGYTF
j_call: TRBJ1-2
v_call: TRBV10-3
d_call: TRBD1
clone_size: few

cdr3_nt: TGCGTCAGCAGCTTGGAGGGACGTTCCCACAATGAGCAGTTCTTC
cdr3_aa: CVSSLEGRSHNEQFF
j_call: TRBJ2-1
v_call: TRBV5-1
d_call: NA
clone_size: NA

cdr3_nt: TGTGCCAGCCGAGACGGGACAGGGGGTCTCGAAGCTTTCTTT
cdr3_aa: CASRDGTGGLEAFF
j_call: TRBJ1-1
v_call: TRBV9
d_call: TRBD1
clone_size: NA

cdr3_nt: TGTGCCAGCAGCCAGTCGTGGGGGGAGACCCAGTACTTC
cdr3_aa: CASSQSWGETQYF
j_call: TRBJ2-5
v_call: TRBV7-2
d_call: NA
clone_size: NA

cdr3_nt: TGCGCCAGCAGCCAAGATAGGGGGCCCCAAGAGACCCAGTACTTC
cdr3_aa: CASSQDRGPQETQYF
j_call: TRBJ2-5
v_call: TRBV4-3
d_call: TRBD1
clone_size: NA

cdr3_nt: TGCGCCAGCAGCTCCGGACAGGGATGGACCGGGGAGCTGTTTTTT
cdr3_aa: CASSSGQGWTGELFF
j_call: TRBJ2-2
v_call: TRBV5-1
d_call: TRBD1
clone_size: few

cdr3_nt: TGTGCCAGCAGTACACAGAGCTCCTACGAGCAGTACTTC
cdr3_aa: CASSTQSSYEQYF
j_call: TRBJ2-7
v_call: TRBV28
d_call: NA
clone_size: NA

cdr3_nt: TGCAGTGCTAGGGTTCTAGCGGGGGCCCCTAGCACAGATACGCAGTATTTT
cdr3_aa: CSARVLAGAPSTDTQYF
j_call: TRBJ2-3
v_call: TRBV20-1
d_call: TRBD2
clone_size: few

cdr3_nt: TGTGCCAGCAGTTACGGGCCAACTTGGGGTGAGCAGTTCTTC
cdr3_aa: CASSYGPTWGEQFF
j_call: TRBJ2-1
v_call: TRBV6-5
d_call: NA
clone_size: few

cdr3_nt: TGCAGTGCTAGTGGGGGGCATCAGCCCCAGCATTTT
cdr3_aa: CSASGGHQPQHF
j_call: TRBJ1-5
v_call: TRBV20-1
d_call: NA
clone_size: few